These T cell receptor beta chains were read from a single sample in a study of T cell responses to AZD1222 COVID-19 vaccine. TCRdb's copy holds only in-frame clones and misses some; the assay was immunoSEQ multiplex PCR. The table lists some 150,000 clones, about 89% of them singletons, with around 1.6% in the top ten. The sample in question was peripheral blood, obtained on day 0 of AZD1222 vaccination. The origin of the receptors is an adult in good health. The CDR3 runs from the conserved cysteine through the conserved F or W. Each record gives: D gene, V gene, clone size, J gene, CDR3 DNA, CDR3 protein. D genes are given only for firm matches. Only part of the rows carry a size: once, few, many, or a class if the clone is expanded.

-	TRBV6-5	few	TRBJ1-3	TGTGCCAGCAAAGACCAGACGGCTGGAAACACCATATATTTT	CASKDQTAGNTIYF
-	TRBV3-1/TRBV3-2	-	TRBJ2-2	TGTGCCAGCAGTCGCCCTACTTGGGAGCTGACCGGGGAGCTGTTTTTT	CASSRPTWELTGELFF
TRBD2	TRBV30	-	TRBJ2-3	TGTGCCTGGAGTTATGGTTCCGCGGGAGTCGAATCAAATACGCAGTATTTT	CAWSYGSAGVESNTQYF
TRBD1	TRBV3-1/TRBV3-2	-	TRBJ1-5	TGTGCCAGCAGCCAAGACAGGGACAGGGGACACCAGCCCCAGCATTTT	CASSQDRDRGHQPQHF
-	TRBV21-1	once	TRBJ1-4	TGTGCCAGCAGCAAAGTTAGAGGGGAGGAAGCAACTAATGAAAAACTGTTTTTT	CASSKVRGEEATNEKLFF
-	TRBV5-4	-	TRBJ1-2	TGTGCCAGCAGCTTGACCAATGGCTATGGCTACACCTTC	CASSLTNGYGYTF
-	TRBV2	-	TRBJ2-1	TGTGCCAGCAGTGGGCGGGGTTACAATGAGCAGTTCTTC	CASSGRGYNEQFF
TRBD1	TRBV4-3	-	TRBJ1-2	TGCGCCAGCAGCCAAGATCGGGGGGAAAGGGGGCCCTATGGCTACACCTTC	CASSQDRGERGPYGYTF
TRBD2	TRBV5-4	-	TRBJ2-2	TGTGCCAGCGGGAGGGAGGGAAACACCGGGGAGCTGTTTTTT	CASGREGNTGELFF
TRBD2	TRBV6-4	-	TRBJ2-1	TGTGCCAGCAGAGCCGGGACTAGCGGGAGTAATGAGCAGTTCTTC	CASRAGTSGSNEQFF
TRBD1	TRBV4-2	-	TRBJ1-3	TGTGCCAGCAGCCAAGATGGACAGGGGGCAAGATACACCATATATTTT	CASSQDGQGARYTIYF
-	TRBV7-3	-	TRBJ2-2	TGTGCCAGCAGCTCAGGGGGGATCACCGGGGAGCTGTTTTTT	CASSSGGITGELFF
TRBD1	TRBV19	-	TRBJ1-1	TGTGCCAGTAAGCCGGACAGGCGGCCGAACACTGAAGCTTTCTTT	CASKPDRRPNTEAFF
-	TRBV9	few	TRBJ1-6	TGTGCCAGCAGCGTACTGGGGGAGCCTAGATCACCCCTCCACTTT	CASSVLGEPRSPLHF
-	TRBV20-1	-	TRBJ1-2	TGCAGTGCTTACGGGGTCTATGGCTACACCTTC	CSAYGVYGYTF
-	TRBV29-1	-	TRBJ2-1	TGCAGCGTCGACAGGTACAATGAGCAGTTCTTC	CSVDRYNEQFF